A selection of T cell receptor beta chains follows, all from one sample in a study of cytomegalovirus exposure and HLA in healthy donors. Sequenced by immunoSEQ multiplex PCR; TCRdb stores in-frame clones only, minus some. This sample carries approximately 170,000 clones, roughly 80% of them seen once, and the ten largest clones take around 4.6%. Source material: PBMCs. The receptors were sampled from a male donor in good health and CMV-seronegative. CDR3s include the opening cysteine and the closing phenylalanine or tryptophan. The D gene is left open where the match is weak. Some rows mark clone size as missing; the rest say once, few, many or name a class of expanded clone.

CDR3 protein	CDR3 DNA	CDR3 length	D gene	V gene	J gene	clone size
CASSQEGGAGPNEKLFF	TGCGCCAGCAGCCAAGAAGGAGGCGCAGGCCCCAATGAAAAACTGTTTTTT	17	.	TRBV4-1	TRBJ1-4	.
CASSEIGSGPGETQYF	TGCGCCAGCAGTGAGATTGGTAGCGGGCCTGGGGAGACCCAGTACTTC	16	TRBD2	TRBV10-1	TRBJ2-5	few
CAISGQGAREQYF	TGTGCCATCAGTGGACAGGGGGCTAGGGAGCAGTACTTC	13	TRBD1	TRBV10-3	TRBJ2-7	.
CASSPRPIMYQETQYF	TGTGCCAGCAGTCCCCGCCCCATAATGTACCAGGAGACCCAGTACTTC	16	.	TRBV27	TRBJ2-5	.
CASSQDRYYYEQYF	TGCGCCAGCAGCCAAGATCGGTATTACTACGAGCAGTACTTC	14	.	TRBV4-3	TRBJ2-7	.
CASSDGPSGANVLTF	TGTGCCAGCAGCGATGGGCCGTCTGGGGCCAACGTCCTGACTTTC	15	.	TRBV5-6	TRBJ2-6	few
CASSVDRNRGSYNSPLHF	TGTGCCAGCAGCGTAGACCGGAACAGGGGATCCTATAATTCACCCCTCCACTTT	18	TRBD1	TRBV9	TRBJ1-6	.
CASSLGGREGYTF	TGTGCCAGCAGCTTAGGGGGCCGGGAGGGCTACACCTTC	13	.	TRBV7-2	TRBJ1-2	.
CASSSPDQPQHF	TGTGCTAGCAGCTCCCCAGATCAGCCCCAGCATTTT	12	.	TRBV7-9	TRBJ1-5	.
CASSSPGTSGRSAYEQYF	TGTGCCAGCAGCTCCCCCGGGACTAGCGGGAGGTCCGCTTACGAGCAGTACTTC	18	TRBD2	TRBV7-2	TRBJ2-7	.
CASSSRVQAAPLHF	TGTGCCAGCAGCTCCAGGGTACAGGCGGCACCCCTCCACTTT	14	.	TRBV5-4	TRBJ1-6	once
CASSHVLSQRGGHEQFF	TGCGCCAGCAGCCATGTCCTTAGTCAGCGGGGGGGCCATGAGCAGTTCTTC	17	TRBD2	TRBV4-1	TRBJ2-1	.
CASSYSNSPLHF	TGTGCCAGCAGTTACTCCAATTCACCCCTCCACTTT	12	.	TRBV27	TRBJ1-6	.
CASSPGTGAGYTF	TGTGCCAGCAGCCCGGGGACAGGGGCTGGCTACACCTTC	13	TRBD1	TRBV7-2	TRBJ1-2	few
CASSQQGASYNEQFF	TGTGCCAGCAGCCAACAGGGGGCCTCCTACAATGAGCAGTTCTTC	15	TRBD1	TRBV7-2	TRBJ2-1	.
CASTEGTPQETQYF	TGTGCCAGCACCGAAGGGACACCCCAAGAGACCCAGTACTTC	14	.	TRBV6-1	TRBJ2-5	.
CASSRDQGTDQPQHF	TGCGCCAGCAGCCGAGACCAGGGAACCGATCAGCCCCAGCATTTT	15	.	TRBV4-1	TRBJ1-5	once
CASSWAGGPGNEQFF	TGTGCCAGCAGTTGGGCGGGGGGGCCGGGCAATGAGCAGTTCTTC	15	TRBD2	TRBV27	TRBJ2-1	.
CASTLEGGLPGYTF	TGTGCCAGCACCTTGGAAGGGGGCCTCCCCGGCTACACCTTC	14	TRBD1	TRBV5-5	TRBJ1-2	.